This passage covers 32 T cell receptor beta chains from one sample sequenced in a study of control samples from healthy donors and cancer patients. Using immunoSEQ multiplex PCR, the repertoire was profiled, and TCRdb retains in-frame clones only, with some absent. This table has over 150,000 clones, roughly 94% appearing once. The sample was PBMCs. These TCRs come from a man between 60 and 75 years old with colorectal cancer.

The chain joins TRBV7-2 to TRBJ2-1, with TRBD2 matching over 8 bases. CDR1 and CDR2 from the germline V gene are SGHTA and FQGNSA. The CDR3 length is 14 residues. Trimming took 5 bases from V and 10 from J; bases not matched to a gene: 10. This chain's CDR3 is CASSPELAAGEQFF. The CDR3 DNA sequence: TGTGCCAGCAGCCCCGAACTAGCGGCTGGGGAGCAGTTCTTC. The whole variable domain, filled in from reference TRBV7-2 and TRBJ2-1, reads GAGVSQSPSNKVTEKGKDVELRCDPISGHTALYWYRQSLGQGLEFLIYFQGNSAPDKSGLPSDRFSAERTGGSVSTLTIQRTQQEDSAVYLCASSPELAAGEQFFGPGTRLTVL.

This rearrangement joins TRBV7-2 to TRBJ1-3; 8 nucleotides match TRBD1. The trim removed 5 bases at V and 4 bases at J, leaving 7 bases unmatched. Germline CDR1 reads SGHTA; CDR2 reads FQGNSA. This CDR3 is built from 15 residues. The CDR3 loop is CASSGQTGAGNTIYF. The CDR3 coding sequence is TGTGCCAGCAGCGGCCAGACAGGGGCCGGAAACACCATATATTTT. Complete variable domain (other parts from reference TRBV7-2 and TRBJ1-3): GAGVSQSPSNKVTEKGKDVELRCDPISGHTALYWYRQSLGQGLEFLIYFQGNSAPDKSGLPSDRFSAERTGGSVSTLTIQRTQQEDSAVYLCASSGQTGAGNTIYFGEGSWLTVV.

V gene TRBV19 combines with J gene TRBJ2-3, with a weak D call TRBD2 (5 bases). V was trimmed by 1 base and J by 4 bases, leaving 12 bases between them. The CDR3 covers 15 residues. Germline V gene data show CDR1 as LNHDA and CDR2 as SQIVND (reference sequence). CDR3 protein: CASSIGGQESDTQYF. As DNA, the CDR3 is TGTGCCAGTAGTATAGGAGGGCAGGAGTCAGATACGCAGTATTTT.

This clone has only one observation. The V and J genes are TRBV25-1 and TRBJ2-2, with D perhaps assigned TRBD1 or TRBD2 (5 bases each). V lost 6 bases and J 1 base, leaving 12 bases between the germline ends. The CDR3 contains 15 residues. Germline V gene sequence: CDR1 MGHDK, CDR2 SYGVNS. CDR3 in amino acids: CASSGAGLNTGELFF. In DNA form, the CDR3 reads TGTGCCAGCAGCGGGGCGGGCTTGAACACCGGGGAGCTGTTTTTT.

V gene TRBV19 combines with J gene TRBJ2-1; D uncertain. With 1 base removed from V and 4 bases from J, the gap between germline ends came to 5 bases. This CDR3 is built from 13 residues. Germline CDR1 LNHDA, CDR2 SQIVND (reference sequence). Written as DNA, the CDR3 is TGTGCCAGTAGTATAGGGGGATACAATGAGCAGTTCTTC. It encodes CASSIGGYNEQFF.

This CDR3 reads CASSIGPLSSGNTIYF. CDR3 DNA: TGCGCCAGCAGCATAGGACCGTTGAGCTCTGGAAACACCATATATTTT. The chain joins TRBV5-1 to TRBJ1-3; D remains ambiguous. The CDR3 extends over 16 amino acids. Trimming cost V 4 bases and J 0 bases, with 14 bases left between them. Looked up from germline, CDR1 is SGHRS and CDR2 is YFSETQ.

This clone was found once. The chain combines TRBV18 with TRBJ2-7; D is perhaps TRBD1 or TRBD2 (5 bases each). This CDR3 spans 13 amino acids. Germline-derived CDR1 and CDR2 are KGHSH and LQKENI. The V and J ends lost 5 bases and 5 bases respectively, with 13 bases between them. The CDR3: CASSGSGTDEQYF. CDR3 nucleotide sequence: TGTGCCAGCTCAGGATCCGGGACGGACGAGCAGTACTTC.

This rearrangement joins TRBV7-9 to TRBJ1-4, with 9 nucleotides matching TRBD1. V gave up 5 bases and J gave up 6 bases; unmatched junction bases: 7. Per germline, CDR1 SEHNR and CDR2 FQNEAQ (reference sequence). The CDR3 is 15 amino acids. CDR3 region: CASSPGQGRDEKLFF. The CDR3 nucleotides read TGTGCCAGCAGCCCGGGACAGGGAAGGGATGAAAAACTGTTTTTT.

This rearrangement joins TRBV6-5 to TRBJ2-3; TRBD2 agrees at 9 bases. CDR1 MNHEY and CDR2 SVGAGI come from the germline V gene. The ends lost 8 bases at V and 1 base at J; junction bases unmatched: 7. This CDR3 spans 15 amino acids. The CDR3 DNA follows: TGTGCCAGCGGGGCGGGGGGGGTCCGCACAGATACGCAGTATTTT. Translating gives CASGAGGVRTDTQYF.

The chain joins TRBV20-1 to TRBJ2-5; weak D call: TRBD1 (6 bases). CDR3 length equals 16 residues. Germline CDR1 is DFQATT and CDR2 is SNEGSKA (reference sequence). Between the trimmed V and J ends, which lost 3 bases and 5 bases, there was a span of 22 bases. This CDR3 reads CSASTPTDRLRETQYF. The CDR3, as DNA: TGCAGTGCTAGTACCCCGACTGACAGGTTAAGGGAGACCCAGTACTTC.

V gene TRBV11-1 combines with J gene TRBJ2-3, with D perhaps TRBD1 (5 bases). This CDR3 is 14 amino acids long. Germline CDR1 is SGHAT and CDR2 is FQDESV (reference sequence). Trimming removed 5 bases at V and 0 bases at J, with 9 bases between. Here the CDR3 reads CASSLTESTDTQYF. As DNA, the CDR3 is TGTGCCAGCAGCCTGACAGAGAGCACAGATACGCAGTATTTT.

The chain has TRBV19 and TRBJ2-6; TRBD1 might be the D (5 bases). V shed 6 bases and J shed 4 bases, with 7 bases lying between them. This CDR3 comprises 13 residues. The germline V gene has CDR1 LNHDA and CDR2 SQIVND (reference sequence). Here the CDR3 reads CASRRQGANVLTF. CDR3 DNA: TGTGCCAGTAGGCGACAGGGGGCCAACGTCCTGACTTTC.

This rearrangement joins TRBV30 to TRBJ2-5; D unclear. Germline values: CDR1 GTSNPN, CDR2 SVGIG (reference sequence). The CDR3 has 13 amino acids. With 1 base removed from V and 5 bases from J, the gap between germline ends came to 11 bases. As DNA, the CDR3 is TGTGCCTGGAGTGGACCGGAGATGGAGACCCAGTACTTC. Translating it yields CAWSGPEMETQYF.

CDR3 coding DNA: TGTGCCAGCTCCCTCGATCAGGTGGACAGGGTGTACTTC. Amino acid sequence: CASSLDQVDRVYF. The chain uses TRBV18 and TRBJ2-4; 8 bases agree with TRBD1. With V trimmed by 6 bases and J by 15 bases, 13 bases remained unmatched. Germline-derived CDR1 and CDR2 are KGHSH and LQKENI. CDR3 length equals 13 residues.

The chain employs TRBV19 and TRBJ1-1, with 10 bases fitting TRBD1. V was pared by 1 base and J by 1 base, with 3 bases of the junction left unmatched. Germline loops: CDR1 LNHDA, CDR2 SQIVND (reference sequence). CDR3 length equals 16 residues. CDR3 nucleotide sequence: TGTGCCAGTAGTATAGTAGGGGACAGGGGGAACACTGAAGCTTTCTTT. It yields the protein CASSIVGDRGNTEAFF.

The chain is built from TRBV6-2 or TRBV6-3 and TRBJ1-1; a possible D gene is TRBD1 (6 bases). Trimming pared 6 bases from V and 4 bases from J, leaving 24 bases between. CDR3 length equals 17 residues. Germline CDR1 is MNHEY and CDR2 is SVGEGT. CDR3 loop: CASSQSQGTPIGTEAFF. The DNA for the CDR3 is TGTGCCAGCAGCCAATCCCAGGGGACTCCAATCGGCACTGAAGCTTTCTTT.

The CDR3 is CASSFTGTGSRGYTF. CDR3 nucleotide sequence: TGTGCCAGCAGTTTCACCGGGACAGGGAGCCGCGGCTACACCTTC. The chain employs TRBV28 and TRBJ1-2, with TRBD1 matching over 9 bases. This CDR3 has 15 amino acids. The J segment lost 8 bases and the V segment lost 3 bases, leaving 10 bases of the junction unmatched. Germline-derived CDR1 and CDR2 are MDHEN and SYDVKM.

V usage is TRBV5-4 and J usage is TRBJ2-2, with 7 positions matching TRBD1. This CDR3 has 16 amino acids. V trimming: 4 bases; J trimming: 2 bases; junction bases outside the gene matches: 8. Germline loops: CDR1 SGHNT, CDR2 YYREEE (reference sequence). CDR3 protein: CASSPRTGTNTGELFF. CDR3 in DNA: TGTGCCAGCAGCCCTCGGACAGGTACAAACACCGGGGAGCTGTTTTTT.

The J gene is TRBJ1-4, the V gene TRBV6-2 or TRBV6-3; D may be TRBD1 (5 bases). CDR3 size: 16 residues. The V gene lost 0 bases and the J gene lost 5 bases, with 13 bases spanning the gap. Germline V gene lookup returns CDR1 MNHEY and CDR2 SVGEGT. CDR3 residues: CASSYSKGQANEKLFF. CDR3 sequence (DNA): TGTGCCAGCAGTTACTCGAAGGGGCAGGCGAATGAAAAACTGTTTTTT.

The V call is TRBV12-3 or TRBV12-4, the J call TRBJ1-1; 8 positions agree with TRBD1. The CDR3 totals 13 residues. Trimming took 6 bases from V and 0 from J; bases not matched to a gene: 0. The CDR3 DNA sequence: TGTGCCAGCAGGGACAGGGTGAACACTGAAGCTTTCTTT. Translating gives CASRDRVNTEAFF.

This chain links TRBV28 with TRBJ2-3, with 7 bases identical to TRBD1. Germline lookup yields CDR1 MDHEN and CDR2 SYDVKM. The CDR3 spans 16 residues. V gave up 5 bases and J gave up 2 bases; unmatched junction bases: 10. The CDR3 region has the DNA TGTGCCAGCAGTCCTCCGCAGGGGGTAGTCACAGATACGCAGTATTTT. It specifies CASSPPQGVVTDTQYF.

V and J are TRBV7-6 and TRBJ2-1; possibly TRBD1 or TRBD2 for D (6 bases each). CDR1 is SGHVS and CDR2 is FNYEAQ in the germline V gene. V was trimmed by 7 bases and J by 3 bases, leaving 13 bases between them. The CDR3 has 14 residues. The CDR3 protein is CASNQGGGYNEQFF. In DNA, the CDR3 is TGTGCCAGCAACCAAGGAGGGGGCTACAATGAGCAGTTCTTC.

This clone appeared a single time. V gene TRBV28 combines with J gene TRBJ2-7; 10 bases are a match to TRBD1. Germline V gives CDR1 MDHEN, CDR2 SYDVKM. With V trimmed by 4 bases and J by 6 bases, 9 bases remained unmatched. The CDR3 is made up of 15 amino acids. The CDR3 loop reads CASSSPGTGDLEQYF. CDR3 nucleotide sequence: TGTGCCAGCAGTTCCCCCGGGACAGGGGATCTCGAGCAGTACTTC.

This chain links TRBV28 with TRBJ1-2; tentatively, D is TRBD1 (5 bases). The CDR3 consists of 14 residues. V shed 6 bases and J shed 0 bases, with 11 bases lying between them. Germline CDR1 MDHEN, CDR2 SYDVKM. CDR3 nucleotides: TGTGCCAGCAGCCGCCGGGGCACTAACTATGGCTACACCTTC. It yields the protein CASSRRGTNYGYTF.

The gene calls are TRBV7-2 and TRBJ2-7; 7 bases are shared with TRBD2. Germline CDR1 is SGHTA and CDR2 is FQGNSA. J gave up 0 bases and V 5 bases, and 4 bases lay outside the gene matches. The CDR3 extends over 14 amino acids. This chain's CDR3 is CASSLGRASYEQYF. Written as DNA, the CDR3 is TGTGCCAGCAGCCTGGGGAGGGCCTCCTACGAGCAGTACTTC. Full variable domain (rest looked up from reference TRBV7-2 and TRBJ2-7): GAGVSQSPSNKVTEKGKDVELRCDPISGHTALYWYRQSLGQGLEFLIYFQGNSAPDKSGLPSDRFSAERTGGSVSTLTIQRTQQEDSAVYLCASSLGRASYEQYFGPGTRLTVT.

This chain links TRBV6-2 or TRBV6-3 with TRBJ2-7; 9 bases match TRBD1. Germline V gene data show CDR1 as MNHEY and CDR2 as SVGEGT. Trimming removed 6 bases from V and 6 bases from J; junction bases left unmatched: 15. The length of the CDR3 is 16 residues. CDR3 DNA: TGTGCCAGCAGCCGAACGCCTCGGGACAGGGTGTCCGAGCAGTACTTC. This codes for CASSRTPRDRVSEQYF.

The J gene is TRBJ2-7, the V gene TRBV6-5; D perhaps matches TRBD2 (6 bases). Germline assignment: CDR1 MNHEY and CDR2 SVGAGI. CDR3 size: 15 residues. V dropped 4 bases and J dropped 0 bases, with 13 bases sitting between them. The CDR3 DNA reads TGTGCCAGCAGTTTATGGGACGGGAGCTCCTACGAGCAGTACTTC. This sequence encodes CASSLWDGSSYEQYF.

This chain joins TRBV11-2 and TRBJ1-1; 8 bases are shared with TRBD1. Germline V gene data show CDR1 as SGHAT and CDR2 as FQNNGV. The CDR3 is 16 amino acids. J gave up 1 base and V 3 bases, and 7 bases lay outside the gene matches. The CDR3 nucleotides are TGTGCCAGCAGCTTTGGACAGGGTGTGGCGAACACTGAAGCTTTCTTT. It codes for CASSFGQGVANTEAFF.

DNA of the CDR3: TGTGCCAGCAGCTCCGACAGGGCGGGGACCGGGGAGCTGTTTTTT. Its protein is CASSSDRAGTGELFF. This chain uses TRBV11-3 with TRBJ2-2; D might be TRBD1 (7 bases). CDR1 is SGHNT, CDR2 YENEEA, per germline. Trimming removed 4 bases at V and 5 bases at J, with 14 bases between. The CDR3 loop spans 15 amino acids.

V and J are TRBV4-1 and TRBJ2-3; 12 nucleotides match TRBD2. Germline CDR1 MGHRA, CDR2 YSYEKL. CDR3 length: 16 residues. Unmatched junction bases numbered 7, after V lost 1 base and J lost 8 bases. CDR3 sequence: CASSQGLAGGYRTQYF. The CDR3, as DNA: TGCGCCAGCAGCCAAGGGCTAGCGGGGGGGTACCGTACGCAGTATTTT.

V is TRBV7-9 and J is TRBJ1-2; TRBD1 matches at 8 bases. Germline assignment: CDR1 SEHNR and CDR2 FQNEAQ (reference sequence). The CDR3 is 11 amino acids. J gave up 8 bases and V 6 bases, and 2 bases lay outside the gene matches. This chain's CDR3 is CASSRDRGYTF. Here the CDR3 DNA reads TGTGCCAGCAGTCGGGACAGGGGCTACACCTTC.

This chain links TRBV3-1 (or the pseudogene TRBV3-2) with TRBJ1-3, with D unresolved. CDR3 size: 14 residues. V was trimmed by 1 base and J by 1 base, leaving 5 bases between them. Germline lookup yields CDR1 LGHDT and CDR2 YNNKEL (reference sequence). CDR3 residues: CASSQGGSGNTIYF. The CDR3 region has the DNA TGTGCCAGCAGCCAAGGGGGTTCTGGAAACACCATATATTTT.